These T cell receptor beta chains were read from a single sample in a study of cytomegalovirus exposure and HLA in healthy donors. Using immunoSEQ multiplex PCR, the repertoire was profiled, and TCRdb retains in-frame clones only, with some absent. Of 150,000 to 200,000 clones in the sample, 84% were seen once. The sequenced sample was PBMCs. All receptors derive from a girl between 10 and 17 years old in good health and CMV-seropositive. Both conserved end residues are part of each CDR3. D genes are given only for firm matches. Clone size is stated in some rows and not others, as once, few, many or a class when expanded.

TRBJ2-7,TRBV19,TRBD2,.,CASSSPFGGDEQYF,TGTGCCAGTAGCTCCCCCTTTGGGGGGGACGAGCAGTACTTC
TRBJ2-1,TRBV19,TRBD2,.,CASSITGTSGAEQFF,TGTGCCAGTAGTATTACCGGGACTAGCGGGGCTGAGCAGTTCTTC
TRBJ2-7,TRBV6-6,.,.,CASSYGSGYEQYF,TGTGCCAGCAGTTACGGGAGCGGGTACGAGCAGTACTTC
TRBJ1-5,TRBV5-6,TRBD1,.,CASSSRDRDLGPNQPQHF,TGTGCCAGCAGCAGCCGGGACAGGGACTTGGGGCCCAATCAGCCCCAGCATTTT
TRBJ1-1,TRBV2,.,.,CASSDVGENTEAFF,TGTGCCAGCAGTGATGTAGGGGAGAACACTGAAGCTTTCTTT
TRBJ1-1,TRBV7-9,TRBD1,.,CASSLGTGSTEAFF,TGTGCCAGCAGCTTAGGGACAGGGAGCACTGAAGCTTTCTTT
TRBJ1-2,TRBV18,.,few,CASSFQGLINYGYTF,TGTGCCAGCTCATTCCAGGGACTGATTAACTATGGCTACACCTTC
TRBJ2-5,TRBV27,.,.,CASSSRGTQETQYF,TGTGCCAGCAGTTCTCGGGGGACCCAAGAGACCCAGTACTTC
TRBJ1-1,TRBV19,TRBD1,.,CASSAHRGPDTEAFF,TGTGCCAGTAGTGCTCACAGGGGGCCTGACACTGAAGCTTTCTTT
TRBJ2-1,TRBV6-5,TRBD1,.,CASRIDRGSYNEQFF,TGTGCCAGCAGGATAGACAGGGGATCCTACAATGAGCAGTTCTTC
TRBJ1-1,TRBV6-1,TRBD1,once,CASSEVDRGLMNTEAFF,TGTGCCAGCAGTGAAGTGGACAGGGGGTTAATGAACACTGAAGCTTTCTTT
TRBJ1-2,TRBV19,.,.,CASTQTGRDGYTF,TGTGCCAGTACCCAGACAGGCCGGGATGGCTACACCTTC
TRBJ1-2,TRBV7-9,TRBD1,.,CASSPGQGHGGYTF,TGTGCCAGCAGCCCGGGACAGGGGCACGGAGGCTACACCTTC
TRBJ2-7,TRBV2,TRBD2,.,CASSEARGGSYEQYF,TGTGCCAGCAGTGAAGCTCGCGGGGGCTCCTACGAGCAGTACTTC
TRBJ1-1,TRBV7-9,TRBD1,once,CASSLWTGRTEAFF,TGTGCCAGCAGTCTATGGACAGGGCGCACTGAAGCTTTCTTT
TRBJ1-1,TRBV6-1,.,.,CASSPPAEAFF,TGTGCCAGCAGCCCACCGGCTGAAGCTTTCTTT
TRBJ2-1,TRBV23-1,TRBD1,.,CASSQSETGGNCNEQFF,TGCGCCAGCAGTCAATCAGAGACAGGGGGTAACTGCAATGAGCAGTTCTTC
TRBJ1-4,TRBV5-1,.,.,CASRGEDEKLFF,TGCGCCAGCAGAGGGGAGGATGAAAAACTGTTTTTT
TRBJ2-7,TRBV19,.,.,CASSIRRSSYEQYF,TGTGCCAGTAGTATCCGCCGTAGCTCCTACGAGCAGTACTTC
TRBJ1-2,TRBV7-8,TRBD1,once,CASSLGGGAGGLYGYTF,TGTGCCAGCAGCTTAGGAGGGGGAGCAGGGGGCCTCTATGGCTACACCTTC
TRBJ2-7,TRBV14,.,.,CASSHSLTTRRAQGYEQYF,TGTGCCAGCAGCCATTCGCTTACGACGCGGCGGGCTCAAGGCTACGAGCAGTACTTC
TRBJ1-5,TRBV2,.,.,CASSGLLGNQPQHF,TGTGCCAGCAGCGGCCTCCTCGGGAATCAGCCCCAGCATTTT
TRBJ1-1,TRBV19,TRBD1,.,CASSIRLLGQGKNTEAFF,TGTGCCAGTAGTATCAGACTTTTGGGACAGGGAAAGAACACTGAAGCTTTCTTT
TRBJ1-4,TRBV7-9,.,.,CASSPRGASNEKLFF,TGTGCCAGCAGCCCCCGGGGGGCGAGTAATGAAAAACTGTTTTTT
TRBJ2-1,TRBV19,TRBD1,few,CASSYGQGDNEQFF,TGTGCCAGTAGCTACGGACAGGGTGACAATGAGCAGTTCTTC
TRBJ1-1,TRBV7-9,.,.,CASSPVRTANTEAFF,TGTGCCAGCAGCCCCGTGCGGACAGCAAACACTGAAGCTTTCTTT
TRBJ2-7,TRBV11-3,TRBD1,.,CASSPRDREYEQYF,TGTGCCAGCAGCCCGCGGGACAGGGAGTACGAGCAGTACTTC
TRBJ1-1,TRBV5-1,.,.,CASSLAQMNTEAFF,TGCGCCAGCAGCTTGGCACAGATGAACACTGAAGCTTTCTTT
TRBJ1-2,TRBV6-5,.,.,CASSNRVDYGYTF,TGTGCCAGCAGTAACAGGGTAGACTATGGCTACACCTTC
TRBJ1-1,TRBV10-1,.,.,CASSANLMNTEAFF,TGCGCCAGCAGCGCTAACTTAATGAACACTGAAGCTTTCTTT
TRBJ1-1,TRBV5-4,.,once,CASSLQSGSGTEAFF,TGTGCCAGCAGCTTGCAGAGTGGGAGTGGTACTGAAGCTTTCTTT
TRBJ1-4,TRBV6-1,.,.,CASSEGRVWGGEKLFF,TGTGCCAGCAGTGAGGGGCGCGTCTGGGGGGGCGAAAAACTGTTTTTT
TRBJ1-2,TRBV9,TRBD1,.,CASSAIDRGSGGYTF,TGTGCCAGCAGCGCTATAGACAGGGGCTCGGGGGGCTACACCTTC
TRBJ2-5,TRBV5-5,TRBD1,.,CASSVHIVGTDLEETQYF,TGTGCCAGCAGCGTTCATATTGTTGGGACAGACCTGGAGGAGACCCAGTACTTC
TRBJ1-2,TRBV2,.,.,CASRPTGGYTF,TGTGCCAGCAGGCCCACGGGGGGCTACACCTTC
TRBJ1-1,TRBV18,TRBD1,.,CASSRGTGETEAFF,TGTGCCAGCTCACGGGGGACAGGGGAGACTGAAGCTTTCTTT
TRBJ1-1,TRBV11-2,.,few,CASSPRGIMNTEAFF,TGTGCCAGCAGCCCCCGCGGCATCATGAACACTGAAGCTTTCTTT
TRBJ2-7,TRBV28,.,.,CASTSRAYEQYF,TGTGCCAGCACATCACGCGCCTACGAGCAGTACTTC
TRBJ1-2,TRBV6-5,TRBD1,.,CASSFWTGHYGYTF,TGTGCCAGCAGTTTCTGGACAGGCCACTATGGCTACACCTTC
TRBJ1-4,TRBV9,TRBD1,.,CASSVDRAFEKLFF,TGTGCCAGCAGCGTTGACAGGGCCTTTGAAAAACTGTTTTTT